This record covers a single TCR beta chain. The antigen is undetermined. These data originate in a study of T-cell memory formation after mild COVID-19. Study context: TCR clusters largely stayed donor specific.

General study points: There was a balanced CD4/CD8 profile in clones contracting day 15 to 85, and later expanders leaned CD4+. Clonal second-wave expansions that peaked on day 37 had unconfirmed SARS-CoV-2 specificity.

Between the trimmed V and J ends, which lost 7 bases and 0 bases, there was a span of 16 bases. There are 16 residues in the CDR3. The germline V gene encodes CDR1 MNHEY and CDR2 SVGEGT. MiXCR, run by TCRdb on the 5' RACE reads, gives a single entry per CDR3 protein. The repertoire has 350,000 to 450,000 distinct CDR3 sequences, around 27% of them found once; the top ten carry approximately 13%. This chain connects TRBV6-2 or TRBV6-3 to TRBJ1-5, with D possibly TRBD1 on 6 matching bases. The sequence came from an adult woman who had mild COVID-19 (a few samples of this study predate the infection). Cell type and time point are not known. The sample was PBMCs or a T cell subset sorted from them (not recorded which). Here the CDR3 reads CASKRGDFYSNQPQHF. The CDR3 DNA reads TGTGCCAGCAAAAGGGGGGACTTCTATAGCAATCAGCCCCAGCATTTT.